Below, 27 T cell receptor beta chains from the same sample are listed, as sequenced in a study of T cells after yellow fever vaccination. TCRdb processed the 5' RACE reads anew with MiXCR; each CDR3 protein has one entry. The sample comprises some 260,000 distinct CDR3 sequences, 5.2% of which are singletons, and approximately 3.5% rests with the top ten. Sequences were derived from CD4+ T cells sorted from PBMCs, sampled on the day of the yellow fever booster vaccination. The receptors shown here come from a man aged 18 to 29 who received the YFV17D yellow fever vaccine.

The V call is TRBV12-3 or TRBV12-4, the J call TRBJ2-3, with 9 bases lining up with TRBD2. This CDR3 comprises 17 residues. Trimming cost V 3 bases and J 1 base; bases outside gene matches: 8. The CDR3 spells CASSFAGGPPGTDTQYF. DNA of the CDR3: TGTGCCAGCAGTTTTGCGGGGGGGCCGCCGGGCACAGATACGCAGTATTTT.

This clonotype was picked up a small number of times. The CDR3 coding sequence is TGTGCCAGCAGTAACAGGGGGCTTTGGGACGGGGAGCTGTTTTTT. Protein sequence: CASSNRGLWDGELFF. The J gene is TRBJ2-2, the V gene TRBV12-3 or TRBV12-4, with 9 bases identical to TRBD1. V was pared by 5 bases and J by 7 bases, with 8 bases of the junction left unmatched. The CDR3 length is 15 residues.

This clonotype came up a few times. The rearrangement joins TRBV5-6 to TRBJ1-1; the D gene is possibly TRBD1 (6 bases). The CDR3 length is 14 residues. Germline V gene sequence: CDR1 SGHDT, CDR2 YYEEEE. V lost 1 base to trimming and J lost 4 bases, with 11 bases between them. The CDR3 nucleotides are TGTGCCAGCAGCTTGCGTAGAGGGGGCACTGAAGCTTTCTTT. Protein sequence: CASSLRRGGTEAFF.

This chain joins TRBV7-2 and TRBJ1-5, with D maybe TRBD1 (6 bases). The CDR3 runs 16 residues. The V gene's germline CDR1 is SGHTA and CDR2 FQGNSA. Trimming stripped 3 bases from V and 8 bases from J, with 20 bases between. This CDR3 reads CASSFGDTVWLEPQHF. CDR3 nucleotides: TGTGCCAGCAGCTTCGGGGACACCGTTTGGTTGGAGCCCCAGCATTTT.

This clonotype came up a few times. The chain carries TRBV6-4 and TRBJ2-1; 9 bases fit TRBD2. The CDR3 is 14 amino acids. V trimming: 10 bases; J trimming: 6 bases; junction bases outside the gene matches: 10. Germline assignment: CDR1 MRHNA and CDR2 SNTAGT. This CDR3 reads CATPGLAPSNEQFF. DNA of the CDR3: TGTGCCACCCCGGGACTAGCCCCCTCCAATGAGCAGTTCTTC.

V usage is TRBV5-4 and J usage is TRBJ2-1, with 7 bases lining up with TRBD2. CDR3 length equals 16 residues. J gave up 2 bases and V 2 bases, and 7 bases lay outside the gene matches. Germline V gives CDR1 SGHNT, CDR2 YYREEE (reference sequence). The CDR3 DNA reads as TGTGCCAGCAGCTTCAACGGGGGGACCACCTACAATGAGCAGTTCTTC. This codes for CASSFNGGTTYNEQFF.

This clonotype occurred many times. This CDR3 is CASSPREGEQFF. CDR3 coding DNA: TGTGCCAGCAGCCCACGAGAGGGGGAGCAGTTCTTC. The genes are TRBV7-2 and TRBJ2-1; D might be TRBD1 or TRBD2, each matching 5 bases. This CDR3 region has 12 residues. In germline, CDR1 is SGHTA, CDR2 FQGNSA. V dropped 5 bases and J dropped 10 bases, with 12 bases sitting between them.

The genes are TRBV19 and TRBJ2-3; 11 nucleotides line up with TRBD2. V shed 5 bases, J shed 2 bases, and the junction held 6 bases outside the gene matches. This CDR3 contains 16 residues. In germline, CDR1 is LNHDA, CDR2 SQIVND (reference sequence). CDR3 sequence reads: CASSWLAGGVTDTQYF. CDR3 nucleotide sequence: TGTGCCAGTAGTTGGCTAGCGGGGGGAGTCACAGATACGCAGTATTTT.

This clonotype was detected many times. The J gene is TRBJ2-1, the V gene TRBV30; 10 nucleotides agree with TRBD2. The V gene's germline CDR1 is GTSNPN and CDR2 SVGIG (reference sequence). The ends lost 2 bases at V and 6 bases at J; junction bases unmatched: 4. The CDR3 runs 14 residues. The CDR3 coding sequence is TGTGCCTGGAGTCCGCTAGCGGGGGCCAATGAGCAGTTCTTC. This translates into CAWSPLAGANEQFF. Full variable domain (rest looked up from reference TRBV30 and TRBJ2-1): SQTIHQWPATLVQPVGSPLSLECTVEGTSNPNLYWYRQAAGRGLQLLFYSVGIGQISSEVPQNLSASRPQDRQFILSSKKLLLSDSGFYLCAWSPLAGANEQFFGPGTRLTVL.

This clonotype was counted at least ten times. This rearrangement joins TRBV6-2 or TRBV6-3 to TRBJ1-5, with TRBD1 identical over 8 bases. Losses at the gene ends were 6 bases for V and 5 bases for J; bases not matched to a gene: 9. CDR1 MNHEY and CDR2 SVGEGT come from the germline V gene. The CDR3 is 15 amino acids. The CDR3: CASSRTGWGHQPQHF. CDR3 sequence (DNA): TGTGCCAGCAGCAGGACAGGGTGGGGGCATCAGCCCCAGCATTTT.

The table lists this clonotype with many counts. J is TRBJ1-2 and V is TRBV20-1; D is ambiguous. Germline V gene lookup returns CDR1 DFQATT and CDR2 SNEGSKA (reference sequence). There are 12 residues in the CDR3. V dropped 6 bases and J dropped 5 bases, with 13 bases sitting between them. CDR3 bases: TGCAGTGCAAACCTGGGAGGGTATGGCTACACCTTC. It is translated as CSANLGGYGYTF.

The chain couples TRBV7-2 to TRBJ2-3; D may be TRBD2 (6 bases). Trimming cost V 4 bases and J 1 base, with 9 bases left between them. CDR3 size: 14 residues. The germline gives CDR1 SGHTA, CDR2 FQGNSA. DNA for the CDR3: TGTGCCAGCAGCTCGGGACTGGGCACAGATACGCAGTATTTT. Encoded protein: CASSSGLGTDTQYF. Drawing the rest from reference TRBV7-2 and TRBJ2-3, the complete variable domain is GAGVSQSPSNKVTEKGKDVELRCDPISGHTALYWYRQSLGQGLEFLIYFQGNSAPDKSGLPSDRFSAERTGGSVSTLTIQRTQQEDSAVYLCASSSGLGTDTQYFGPGTRLTVL.

This clonotype was observed a handful of times. The V and J genes are TRBV6-6 and TRBJ1-5; 10 nucleotides align to TRBD1. This CDR3 is built from 16 residues. CDR1 and CDR2 from the germline V gene are MNHNY and SVGAGI (reference sequence). V shed 6 bases and J 4 bases; nucleotides not matched to a gene: 9. The CDR3 is CASSPGQGGLNQPQHF. The CDR3 DNA reads TGTGCCAGCAGCCCTGGACAGGGGGGACTTAATCAGCCCCAGCATTTT.

This clonotype was detected ten times or more. The V gene is TRBV7-3, the J gene TRBJ2-1, with 7 bases aligning to TRBD2. CDR3 length: 17 residues. From germline, CDR1 is SGHTA and CDR2 FQGTGA. J was trimmed by 5 bases and V by 5 bases; bases with no gene match: 15. CDR3 amino acids: CASSRYRSSGANNEQFF. Here the CDR3 DNA reads TGTGCCAGCAGCCGATACCGTTCTAGCGGCGCCAACAATGAGCAGTTCTTC.

This clonotype was detected only a few times. The V gene is TRBV14, the J gene TRBJ1-2; D is uncertain. The germline V gene encodes CDR1 SGHDN and CDR2 FVKESK. With 4 bases removed from V and 5 bases from J, the gap between germline ends came to 20 bases. The CDR3 sequence is 16 residues long. CDR3 in DNA: TGTGCCAGCAGCCGCGGCTGGCAAAACGGCGGTTATGGCTACACCTTC. It yields the protein CASSRGWQNGGYGYTF.

Many counts were recorded for this clonotype. The chain carries TRBV7-2 and TRBJ2-7, with D unclear. Germline V CDR1 and CDR2: SGHTA, FQGNSA. Trimming stripped 2 bases from V and 3 bases from J, with 17 bases between. This CDR3 contains 16 residues. CDR3 nucleotides: TGTGCCAGCAGCTTAAAGGCCCGGGTCGGGCTCTACGAGCAGTACGTC. Protein: CASSLKARVGLYEQYV.

This clonotype has just one count. For the CDR3, the DNA is TGTGCCAGCAGCCAACTGGCGGACCAAGAGACCCAGTACTTC. Encoded protein: CASSQLADQETQYF. The V call is TRBV3-1, the J call TRBJ2-5, with D unresolved. Germline values: CDR1 LGHDT, CDR2 YNNKEL (reference sequence). The CDR3 consists of 14 residues. The V gene lost 2 bases and the J gene lost 0 bases, with 7 bases spanning the gap.

This clonotype was counted ten times or more. The chain joins TRBV7-2 to TRBJ1-1; 9 nucleotides agree with TRBD1. The CDR3 totals 14 residues. Germline V lookup: CDR1 SGHTA, CDR2 FQGNSA. V gave up 4 bases and J gave up 4 bases; unmatched junction bases: 4. The CDR3 coding sequence is TGTGCCAGCAGCTCAACAGGGGGCCTCACTGAAGCTTTCTTT. It yields the protein CASSSTGGLTEAFF.

This clonotype was seen a handful of times. CDR3 DNA: TGTGCCAGCAGAGGACTAGCGGGGCTATCAAGCTCCTACGAGCAGTACTTC. Translation gives CASRGLAGLSSSYEQYF. The rearrangement uses TRBV2 and TRBJ2-7, with 12 nucleotides matching TRBD2. The CDR3 sequence is 17 residues long. Looked up from germline, CDR1 is SNHLY and CDR2 is FYNNEI. Unmatched junction bases numbered 9, after V lost 6 bases and J lost 0 bases.

The V and J genes are TRBV7-3 and TRBJ2-3; 9 nucleotides match TRBD2. CDR1 is SGHTA and CDR2 is FQGTGA in the germline V gene. Trimming took 6 bases from V and 6 from J; bases not matched to a gene: 10. The CDR3 extends over 15 amino acids. In DNA form, the CDR3 reads TGTGCCAGCAGGGGAAGCGGGGGGACGTGGGATACGCAGTATTTT. It specifies CASRGSGGTWDTQYF.

The chain recombines TRBV25-1 with TRBJ2-7, with TRBD1 matching over 7 bases. Germline V gene lookup returns CDR1 MGHDK and CDR2 SYGVNS. The CDR3 is made up of 15 amino acids. Trimming cost V 1 base and J 3 bases; bases outside gene matches: 6. In DNA, the CDR3 is TGTGCCAGCAGTGAATCCCCCCGGACAGGCTACGAGCAGTACTTC. This translates into CASSESPRTGYEQYF.

This clonotype was recorded a few times. The rearrangement uses TRBV18 and TRBJ2-3, with 7 nucleotides matching TRBD1. V lost 2 bases, J lost 2 bases, and 4 bases stayed unmatched. From germline, CDR1 is KGHSH and CDR2 LQKENI. CDR3 length equals 15 residues. CDR3 coding DNA: TGTGCCAGCTCACCAACACAGGGGCACACAGATACGCAGTATTTT. Amino acids: CASSPTQGHTDTQYF.

The table lists this clonotype with a few counts. CDR3 protein: CASSLDRQDSGANVLTF. CDR3 nucleotides: TGTGCCAGCAGCTTAGACAGACAAGACTCTGGGGCCAACGTCCTGACTTTC. The chain combines TRBV7-6 with TRBJ2-6, with no clear D. Germline CDR1 reads SGHVS; CDR2 reads FNYEAQ. The CDR3 is 17 amino acids. V gave up 1 base and J gave up 0 bases, with 10 bases separating them.

This clonotype showed up just a few times. This rearrangement joins TRBV5-8 to TRBJ2-2; tentative D call: TRBD1 (6 bases). Germline CDR1 is SGHTS and CDR2 is YDEGEE. The CDR3 totals 17 residues. Trimming pared 4 bases from V and 7 bases from J, leaving 23 bases between. CDR3 DNA: TGTGCCAGCAGCCCGCCTAGGGGGACACCGTTTGACGGGGAGCTGTTTTTT. It codes for CASSPPRGTPFDGELFF.

This clonotype was seen a handful of times. The rearrangement links TRBV18 to TRBJ1-4; D is perhaps TRBD1 (6 bases). This CDR3 is 17 amino acids long. From germline, CDR1 is KGHSH and CDR2 LQKENI. V was trimmed by 3 bases and J by 6 bases, leaving 20 bases between them. In DNA form, the CDR3 reads TGTGCCAGCTCACCGAGGAACACGGCGAGGGGGGATGAAAAACTGTTTTTT. Protein: CASSPRNTARGDEKLFF. Using reference TRBV18 and TRBJ1-4 for the parts outside the CDR3, the full variable domain is NAGVMQNPRHLVRRRGQEARLRCSPMKGHSHVYWYRQLPEEGLKFMVYLQKENIIDESGMPKERFSAEFPKEGPSILRIQQVVRGDSAAYFCASSPRNTARGDEKLFFGSGTQLSVL.

The V and J genes are TRBV10-3 and TRBJ2-3, with 10 bases identical to TRBD1. After removal of 6 bases from V and 2 bases from J, the junction contained 8 bases not matched to a gene. The germline V gene encodes CDR1 ENHRY and CDR2 SYGVKD. The CDR3 sequence is 16 residues long. CDR3 protein: CAISSGDRGITDTQYF. Here the CDR3 DNA reads TGTGCCATCAGCTCCGGGGACAGGGGCATCACAGATACGCAGTATTTT.

This clonotype was counted at least ten times. The chain is built from TRBV7-8 and TRBJ2-1, with 7 positions matching TRBD2. Germline values: CDR1 SGHVS, CDR2 FQNEAQ. This CDR3 has 17 amino acids. With V trimmed by 4 bases and J by 8 bases, 17 bases remained unmatched. The CDR3: CASSWRGGAGSIDEQFF. The CDR3 DNA is TGTGCCAGCAGCTGGCGTGGTGGAGCGGGGAGTATCGATGAGCAGTTCTTC.